Listed below are T cell receptor beta chains from one sample, sequenced in a study of T cell responses to AZD1222 COVID-19 vaccine. Produced via immunoSEQ multiplex PCR; TCRdb's table is partial and in-frame only. The sample has around 260,000 clones; more than 80% are singletons. Sequencing used peripheral blood, obtained on day 0 of AZD1222 vaccination. The source is an adult in good health. Each CDR3 is given with its conserved first and last residue. D genes are given only for firm matches. Clone size appears in some rows only: once, few, many, or a class for an expanded clone.

j_gene | d_gene | v_gene | abundance | CDR3aa | CDR3nt
TRBJ1-4 | TRBD1 | TRBV5-1 | - | CASSLQGQLNEKLFF | TGCGCCAGCAGCTTGCAGGGACAGCTTAATGAAAAACTGTTTTTT
TRBJ2-1 | - | TRBV24-1 | - | CATSAWSGHTYNEQFF | TGTGCCACCAGTGCATGGTCCGGACATACCTACAATGAGCAGTTCTTC
TRBJ1-2 | - | TRBV6-6 | - | CASSSLQQGSLGYTF | TGTGCCAGCAGTTCCCTTCAACAGGGATCCTTGGGCTACACCTTC
TRBJ1-2 | TRBD1 | TRBV20-1 | - | CSASRQGNGYTF | TGCAGTGCTAGTCGACAGGGGAATGGCTACACCTTC
TRBJ2-3 | - | TRBV6-5 | - | CASSPTGISTDTQYF | TGTGCCAGCAGTCCTACAGGGATAAGCACAGATACGCAGTATTTT
TRBJ2-5 | - | TRBV5-1 | - | CASTTTGTIYQETQYF | TGCGCCTCCACAACAACAGGGACTATATACCAAGAGACCCAGTACTTC
TRBJ2-3 | - | TRBV4-1 | - | CASSPYTGSQLTDTQYF | TGCGCCAGCAGCCCTTACACGGGATCCCAACTCACAGATACGCAGTATTTT
TRBJ2-1 | - | TRBV6-5 | - | CASSRGYNEQFF | TGTGCCAGCAGCCGGGGGTACAATGAGCAGTTCTTC
TRBJ2-4 | - | TRBV2 | - | CASSGSGTQNIQYF | TGTGCCAGCAGTGGGTCCGGAACACAAAACATTCAGTACTTC
TRBJ1-2 | - | TRBV19 | few | CASSILGADYGYTF | TGTGCCAGTAGTATCCTAGGGGCTGACTATGGCTACACCTTC
TRBJ1-6 | - | TRBV12-3/TRBV12-4 | - | CASGQYNSPLHF | TGTGCCAGCGGACAGTATAATTCACCCCTCCACTTT
TRBJ2-1 | TRBD1 | TRBV11-3 | - | CASSSSGTGGYNEQFF | TGTGCCAGCAGCTCCTCCGGGACAGGGGGTTACAATGAGCAGTTCTTC
TRBJ1-4 | TRBD1 | TRBV28 | - | CASSLPGQGYEKLFF | TGTGCCAGCAGCCTACCGGGACAGGGGTATGAAAAACTGTTTTTT
TRBJ2-7 | TRBD1 | TRBV27 | - | CASSDHGQGYEQYF | TGTGCCAGCAGTGACCACGGACAGGGCTACGAGCAGTACTTC
TRBJ2-3 | - | TRBV6-5 | - | CASSYSPFPSTDTQYF | TGTGCCAGCAGTTACTCTCCGTTCCCTTCAACAGATACGCAGTATTTT
TRBJ1-1 | - | TRBV5-1 | - | CASSLEGTEAFF | TGCGCCAGCAGCTTGGAGGGCACTGAAGCTTTCTTT
TRBJ1-1 | - | TRBV7-9 | once | CASSSGRLNTEAFF | TGTGCCAGCAGTTCCGGCAGGTTGAACACTGAAGCTTTCTTT
TRBJ1-6 | - | TRBV27 | - | CASSLGEGVNSPLHF | TGTGCCAGCAGTTTAGGTGAGGGGGTCAATTCACCCCTCCACTTT
TRBJ2-1 | - | TRBV24-1 | - | CATGGGSYNEQFF | TGTGCCACGGGAGGGGGGTCCTACAATGAGCAGTTCTTC
TRBJ1-6 | TRBD1 | TRBV7-9 | - | CASSPGGKSPLHF | TGTGCCAGCAGCCCAGGGGGAAAGTCACCCCTCCACTTT